The present entry profiles one T cell receptor beta chain with its context. Which antigen it targets is not known. From its cysteine to its phenylalanine, the CDR3 spans 14 amino acids. The nucleotide record is missing. According to the germline V gene, CDR1 reads MGHDK and CDR2 reads SYGVNS. The record originates from a study of monozygotic twins with inflammatory bowel disease (dated by TCRdb to the late 2010s). Study-level background: In total, 28 monozygotic twin pairs made up the full study: 19 Danish pairs, all IBD-discordant, plus nine German pairs, of which four were IBD-concordant and five were IBD-discordant. Each individual had, on average, about 151 000 unique TCRalpha sequences and 181 000 unique TCRbeta sequences available for analysis. Within discordant pairs, disease-associated traits were sought mainly by comparing IBD patients with their genetically identical healthy co-twins. Findings and caveats that apply to the study as a whole: Repertoire similarity did not differ between concordant and discordant twins, possibly due to limited statistical power. Fewer clonotypes were shared with other individuals by IBD patients than by healthy twins, most markedly in patients showing signs of disease activity. Background noise and inter-individual variability may have been introduced into the repertoires by the differing immunosuppressive treatments among patients. A decrease in TCRbeta repertoire diversity, as measured by inverse Simpson index, was observed in IBD patients compared with their healthy co-twins. No single strong signal or clonotype linked to IBD turned up in the results, so the idea that one exists was not supported. The analysis was unable to tell different T cell subtypes apart.

From each donor, a roughly 2.5 ml peripheral blood sample was collected into PAXgene tubes and stored at -80 degrees C. Without any T cell sorting, total RNA was extracted from whole blood using the PAXgene blood miRNA kit on an automated QIAcube. Deep TCRalpha and TCRbeta repertoire profiling with unique molecular barcoding was performed on peripheral blood of monozygotic twin pairs concordant or discordant for inflammatory bowel disease. Smoking habits were recorded for all twin pairs, with individuals classified as current, former or never smokers. Libraries were constructed by 5' RACE. For each TCR library, approximately 3.5 ug of total RNA was used. For each sample, cDNA was synthesized in eight separate reactions using SMARTScribe reverse transcriptase. During cDNA synthesis, template switching was used to introduce unique molecular identifiers that contained a 6-nucleotide sample barcode. TCRalpha and TCRbeta cDNA was amplified by two nested PCRs of approximately 17 and 9 cycles, with bead purification after each PCR. Before amplification, the cDNA was both treated with uracil DNA-glycosylase and purified with the QIAquick PCR purification kit. The second PCR was the step at which Illumina TruSeq-compatible adapters and sample-specific barcodes were added. Library quality and concentration were assessed using TapeStation and Qubit, and 4.5 to 5.5 ng of each library was pooled. Pooled libraries were sequenced on an Illumina HiSeq2500 single-index Rapid Run with 2 x 100 bp reads and custom sequencing primers. The authors' analysis ran thus. PCR and sequencing errors were corrected by UMI-based consensus assembly using MiGEC version 1.2.6. MiXCR version 2.1.1 was used for V(D)J alignment, clonotype assembly and CDR3 extraction. Normalisation of gene usage, clonotype sharing and MAIT/NKT TCR abundance was achieved by analysing the top 1000, 10 000 and 20 000 clonotypes per sample. Diversity was computed as the inverse Simpson index with the vegan R package after downsampling to 27 000 UMIs. Statistical testing used paired Mann-Whitney U tests on the discordant twin pairs and applied Benjamini-Hochberg correction for multiple testing. TCRdb reprocessed the reads and assigns one entry to each CDR3 protein sequence, leaving out DNA. TCRdb, rather than the study authors, made the V and J calls. The table kept for this sample lists about 210,000 distinct CDR3 sequences. The ten largest clones add up to roughly 7.1% of the sample.

This sequence uses TRBV25-1 and TRBJ2-7; lacking DNA, the TRBD2 call made by TCRdb goes unchecked. The material sequenced was blood. The receptor's source is a human donor with ulcerative colitis or Crohn's disease, or a healthy co-twin of an affected twin (not recorded which). The CDR3 corresponds to CARLFLCPSYEQYF.